Below, 8 T cell receptor beta chains from the same sample are listed, as sequenced in a study of OX40 agonist ivuxolimab in advanced cancers. Repertoires were generated with immunoSEQ multiplex PCR, while TCRdb's copy carries only in-frame clones and drops some. The sample includes tens of thousands of clones, about 87% of them seen just once. The sequencing here drew on CD4+ or CD8+ T cells sorted from blood, taken in a trial of the OX40 agonist ivuxolimab. Receptor source: an adult with an advanced solid tumor such as melanoma, head and neck, liver or kidney cancer.

The rearrangement links TRBV5-4 to TRBJ1-1; 12 positions agree with TRBD1. This CDR3 has 19 amino acids. V dropped 0 bases and J dropped 1; count of bases not matched to a gene: 10. The V gene's germline CDR1 is SGHNT and CDR2 YYREEE (reference sequence). Here the CDR3 DNA reads TGTGCCAGCAGCTTGGGAATCCCGGGACAGGGGGCTGGGAACACTGAAGCTTTCTTT. This encodes CASSLGIPGQGAGNTEAFF.

The V and J genes are TRBV6-5 and TRBJ2-7, with TRBD1 matching over 7 bases. CDR3 size: 13 residues. Germline CDR1 and CDR2: MNHEY and SVGAGI. V trimming: 5 bases; J trimming: 6 bases; junction bases outside the gene matches: 7. CDR3 bases: TGTGCCAGCAGTAGGACAGGCACACGCGAGCAGTACTTC. Translation: CASSRTGTREQYF.

As DNA, the CDR3 is TGTGCCAGCAGTTTATATTGGGGGGGGAGCAATCAGCCCCAGCATTTT. Amino acid sequence: CASSLYWGGSNQPQHF. This chain links TRBV27 with TRBJ1-5; weak D call: TRBD1 (5 bases). This CDR3 comprises 16 residues. Trimming cost V 1 base and J 1 base, with 11 bases left between them. Germline V lookup: CDR1 MNHEY, CDR2 SMNVEV (reference sequence).

J is TRBJ2-3 and V is TRBV7-2, with D possibly being TRBD2 (6 bases). CDR3 size: 15 residues. Germline V gives CDR1 SGHTA, CDR2 FQGNSA. Trimming shortened V by 7 bases and J by 3 bases, and 17 bases separated the two germline ends. The CDR3 here is CASTLTSGRTDTQYF. The CDR3 DNA sequence: TGTGCCAGCACCCTTACAAGCGGGCGGACAGATACGCAGTATTTT. Full variable domain (remainder filled in from reference TRBV7-2 and TRBJ2-3): GAGVSQSPSNKVTEKGKDVELRCDPISGHTALYWYRQSLGQGLEFLIYFQGNSAPDKSGLPSDRFSAERTGGSVSTLTIQRTQQEDSAVYLCASTLTSGRTDTQYFGPGTRLTVL.

The genes are TRBV5-1 and TRBJ1-2; TRBD1 agrees at 9 bases. From germline, CDR1 is SGHRS and CDR2 YFSETQ. The junction had 11 bases not matched to a gene; V was cut back by 0 bases and J by 8 bases. The CDR3 contains 16 residues. As DNA, the CDR3 is TGCGCCAGCAGCTTGGGGGTTACAGGGGGCGCGGAAGGCTACACCTTC. Its protein is CASSLGVTGGAEGYTF. Drawing the rest from reference TRBV5-1 and TRBJ1-2, the complete variable domain is KAGVTQTPRYLIKTRGQQVTLSCSPISGHRSVSWYQQTPGQGLQFLFEYFSETQRNKGNFPGRFSGRQFSNSRSEMNVSTLELGDSALYLCASSLGVTGGAEGYTFGSGTRLTVV.

The chain employs TRBV27 and TRBJ2-7, with TRBD1 matching over 7 bases. Germline values: CDR1 MNHEY, CDR2 SMNVEV (reference sequence). Unmatched junction bases numbered 7, after V lost 2 bases and J lost 9 bases. CDR3 length equals 13 residues. CDR3 sequence: CASSLTTGVGQYF. In DNA form, the CDR3 reads TGTGCCAGCAGTTTAACCACAGGGGTCGGGCAGTACTTC.

Only one count was recorded for this clone. The chain couples TRBV4-2 to TRBJ2-7; D not resolved. The V end lost 0 bases, the J end lost 3 bases, and 6 bases lay between the germline ends. The CDR3 extends over 13 amino acids. CDR1 and CDR2 (germline): LGHNA, YNFKEQ. The CDR3 DNA reads TGTGCCAGCAGCCAAGAGGTGGGCTACGAGCAGTACTTC. It is translated as CASSQEVGYEQYF.

The chain carries TRBV28 and TRBJ2-7; perhaps TRBD2 as D (5 bases). V was clipped by 3 bases and J by 7 bases, with 13 bases between them. This CDR3 is 13 amino acids long. The V gene's germline CDR1 is MDHEN and CDR2 SYDVKM. In DNA form, the CDR3 reads TGTGCCAGCAGTTTGGGCCCTACGGGGGAGCAGTACTTC. This codes for CASSLGPTGEQYF.